This TCR beta chain comes out of a study of human T cells and chemical hapten exposure. As for the study in general: Slight volume differences across pooled libraries mainly accounted for varying per-sample TCR yields.

This clonotype has ten or more counts. Antigen: not known. Time point reported: pre-sensitization, week 0. Stated treatment: therapeutic diphenylcyclopropenone sensitization with weekly scalp DPC. This CDR3 is built from 13 residues. With 5 bases clipped from V and 4 bases from J, the junction kept 4 bases outside the gene matches. Germline V lookup: CDR1 SGHTA, CDR2 FQGTGA. General study points: DPC sensitization did not alter TCRs above 1 in 1000 frequency.

Per the authors' pipeline: Samples held a median of approximately 96,000 TCRs, range 23,224–690,600. MiXCR, applied by TCRdb to the RACE reads, yields one record per CDR3 protein. The V and J calls here are based on TCRdb, not the publication. The sample consists of roughly 40,000 distinct CDR3 sequences, 12% of them appearing once. The sequence came from a woman aged 25 to 39 with alopecia areata. Some clones in this sample may be carry-over from other donors' samples. The chain employs TRBV7-3 and TRBJ1-1, with 7 bases that match TRBD1. Specimen: whole blood, collected in connection with sensitization to the hapten diphenylcyclopropenone (DPC). This CDR3 reads CASSAYRGTEAFF. CDR3 nucleotides: TGTGCCAGCAGCGCTTACAGGGGCACTGAAGCTTTCTTT.